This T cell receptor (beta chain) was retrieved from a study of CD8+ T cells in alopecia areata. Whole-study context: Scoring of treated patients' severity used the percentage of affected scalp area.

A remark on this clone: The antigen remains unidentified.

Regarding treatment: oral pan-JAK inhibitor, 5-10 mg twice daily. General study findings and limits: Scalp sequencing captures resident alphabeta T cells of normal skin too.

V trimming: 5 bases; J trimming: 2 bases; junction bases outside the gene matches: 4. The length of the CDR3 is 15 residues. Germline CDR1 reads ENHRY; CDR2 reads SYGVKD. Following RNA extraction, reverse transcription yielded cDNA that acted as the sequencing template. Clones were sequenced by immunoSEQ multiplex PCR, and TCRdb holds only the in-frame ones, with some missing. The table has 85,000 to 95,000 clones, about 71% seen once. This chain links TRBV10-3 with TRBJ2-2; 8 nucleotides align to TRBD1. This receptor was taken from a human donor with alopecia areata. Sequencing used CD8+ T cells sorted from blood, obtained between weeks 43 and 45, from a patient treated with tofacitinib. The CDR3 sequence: CAISTGTGNTGELFF. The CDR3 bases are TGTGCCATCAGTACCGGGACAGGAAACACCGGGGAGCTGTTTTTT.